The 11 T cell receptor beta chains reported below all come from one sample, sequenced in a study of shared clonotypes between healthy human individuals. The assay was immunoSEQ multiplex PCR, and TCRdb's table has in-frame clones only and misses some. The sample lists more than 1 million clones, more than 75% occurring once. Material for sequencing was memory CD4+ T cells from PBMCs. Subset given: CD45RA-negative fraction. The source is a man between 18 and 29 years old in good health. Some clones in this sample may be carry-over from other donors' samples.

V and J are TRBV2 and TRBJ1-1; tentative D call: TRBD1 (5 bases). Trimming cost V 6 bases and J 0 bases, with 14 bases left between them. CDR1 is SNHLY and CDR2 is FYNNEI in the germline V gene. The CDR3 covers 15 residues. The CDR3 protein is CASSKSTAMNTEAFF. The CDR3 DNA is TGTGCCAGCAGCAAATCGACAGCCATGAACACTGAAGCTTTCTTT.

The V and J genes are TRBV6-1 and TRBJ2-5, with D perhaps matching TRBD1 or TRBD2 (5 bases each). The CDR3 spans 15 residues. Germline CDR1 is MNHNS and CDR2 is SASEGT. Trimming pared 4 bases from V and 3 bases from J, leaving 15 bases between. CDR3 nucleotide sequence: TGTGCCAGCAGTGTATCTCTCAGAGGGGAAGAGACCCAGTACTTC. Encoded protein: CASSVSLRGEETQYF.

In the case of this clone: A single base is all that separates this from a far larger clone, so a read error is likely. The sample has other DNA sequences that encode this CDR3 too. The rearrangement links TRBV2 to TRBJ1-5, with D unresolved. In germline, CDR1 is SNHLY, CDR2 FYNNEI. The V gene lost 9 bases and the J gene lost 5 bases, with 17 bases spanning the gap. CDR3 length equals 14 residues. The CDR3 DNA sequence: TGTGCCAGTCGCGGGGATAGGGAACATCAGCCCCAGCATTTT. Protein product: CASRGDREHQPQHF.

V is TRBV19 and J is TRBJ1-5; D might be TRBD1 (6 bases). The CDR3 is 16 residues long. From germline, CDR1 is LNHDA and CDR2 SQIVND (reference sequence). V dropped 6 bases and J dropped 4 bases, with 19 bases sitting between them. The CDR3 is CASRRGSRTDNQPQHF. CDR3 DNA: TGTGCCAGTAGAAGGGGGTCTAGGACAGATAATCAGCCCCAGCATTTT.

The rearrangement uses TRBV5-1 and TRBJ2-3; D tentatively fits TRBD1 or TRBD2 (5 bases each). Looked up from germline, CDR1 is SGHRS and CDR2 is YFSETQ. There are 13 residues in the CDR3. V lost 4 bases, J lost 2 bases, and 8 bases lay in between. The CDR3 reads CASSTGTTDTQYF. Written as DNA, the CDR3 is TGCGCCAGCAGCACTGGGACCACAGATACGCAGTATTTT.

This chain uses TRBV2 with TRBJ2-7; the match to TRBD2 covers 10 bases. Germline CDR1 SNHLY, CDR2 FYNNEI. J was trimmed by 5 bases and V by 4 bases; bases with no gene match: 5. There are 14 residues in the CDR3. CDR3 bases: TGTGCCAGCAGTGGTAGCGGGAGGCCCCACGAGCAGTACTTC. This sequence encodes CASSGSGRPHEQYF.

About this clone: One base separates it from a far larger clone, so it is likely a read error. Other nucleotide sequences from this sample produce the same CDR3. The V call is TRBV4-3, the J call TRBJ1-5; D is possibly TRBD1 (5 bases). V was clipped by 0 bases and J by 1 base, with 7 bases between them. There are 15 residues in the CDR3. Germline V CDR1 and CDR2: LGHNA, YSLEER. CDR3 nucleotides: TGCGCCAGCAGCCAAGAGGGGCACAGCAATCAGCCCCAGCATTTT. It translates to CASSQEGHSNQPQHF.

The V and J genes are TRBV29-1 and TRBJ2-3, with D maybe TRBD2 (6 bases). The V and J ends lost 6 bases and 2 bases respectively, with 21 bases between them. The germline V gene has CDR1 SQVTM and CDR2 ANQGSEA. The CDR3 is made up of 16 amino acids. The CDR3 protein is CSVVRWGLSYTDTQYF. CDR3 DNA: TGCAGCGTGGTTCGGTGGGGACTTTCCTACACAGATACGCAGTATTTT.

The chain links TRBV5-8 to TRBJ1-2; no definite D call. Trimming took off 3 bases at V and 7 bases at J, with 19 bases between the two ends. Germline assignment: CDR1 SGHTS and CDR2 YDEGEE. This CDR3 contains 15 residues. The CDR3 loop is CASSSTPLAVGGYTF. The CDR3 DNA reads TGTGCCAGCAGCTCCACCCCGCTGGCAGTTGGTGGCTACACCTTC. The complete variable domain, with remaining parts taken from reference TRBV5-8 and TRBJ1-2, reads EAGVTQSPTHLIKTRGQQATLRCSPISGHTSVYWYQQALGLGLQFLLWYDEGEERNRGNFPPRFSGRQFPNYSSELNVNALELEDSALYLCASSSTPLAVGGYTFGSGTRLTVV.

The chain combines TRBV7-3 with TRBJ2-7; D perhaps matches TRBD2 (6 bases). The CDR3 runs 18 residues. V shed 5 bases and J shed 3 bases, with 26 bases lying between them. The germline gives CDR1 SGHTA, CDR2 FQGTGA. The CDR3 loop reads CASSLYPLVSGTLYEQYF. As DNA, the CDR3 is TGTGCCAGCAGCCTGTACCCCTTGGTTAGCGGAACTCTCTACGAGCAGTACTTC.

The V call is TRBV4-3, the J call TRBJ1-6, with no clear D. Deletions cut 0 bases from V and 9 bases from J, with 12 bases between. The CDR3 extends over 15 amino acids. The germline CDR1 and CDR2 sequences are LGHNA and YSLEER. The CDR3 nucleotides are TGCGCCAGCAGCCAAGAAGGATCTCGGGGTTCACCCCTCCACTTT. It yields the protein CASSQEGSRGSPLHF.